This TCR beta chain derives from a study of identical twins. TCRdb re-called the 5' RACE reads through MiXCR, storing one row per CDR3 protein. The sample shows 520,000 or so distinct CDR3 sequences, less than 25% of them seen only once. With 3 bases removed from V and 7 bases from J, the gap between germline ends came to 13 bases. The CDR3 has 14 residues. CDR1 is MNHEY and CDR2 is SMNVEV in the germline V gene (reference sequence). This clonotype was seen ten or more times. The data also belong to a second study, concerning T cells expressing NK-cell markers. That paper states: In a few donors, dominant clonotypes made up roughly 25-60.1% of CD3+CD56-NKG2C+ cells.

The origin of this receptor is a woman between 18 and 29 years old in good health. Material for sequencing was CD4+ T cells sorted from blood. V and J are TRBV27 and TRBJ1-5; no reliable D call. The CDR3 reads CASSFEGSAQPQHF. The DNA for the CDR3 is TGTGCCAGCAGTTTCGAAGGCAGCGCGCAGCCCCAGCATTTT.